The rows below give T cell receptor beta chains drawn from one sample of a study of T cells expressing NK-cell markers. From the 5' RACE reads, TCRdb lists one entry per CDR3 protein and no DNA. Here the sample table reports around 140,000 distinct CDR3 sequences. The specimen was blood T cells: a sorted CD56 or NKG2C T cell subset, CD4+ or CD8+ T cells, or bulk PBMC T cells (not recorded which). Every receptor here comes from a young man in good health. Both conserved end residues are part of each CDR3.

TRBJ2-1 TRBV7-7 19 CASSSGLAGPSSSYNEQFF
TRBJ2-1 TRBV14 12 CASTLGYNEQFF
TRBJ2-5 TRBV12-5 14 CASGPPTLQETQYF
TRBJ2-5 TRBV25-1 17 CASSEFESYSARETQYF
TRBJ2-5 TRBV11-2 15 CASSPPLRGQETQYF
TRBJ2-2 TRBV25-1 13 CASSEHATGELFF
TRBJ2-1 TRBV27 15 CASTSGLESYNEQFF
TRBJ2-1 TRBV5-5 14 CASSLWVENNEQFF
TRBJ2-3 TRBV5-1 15 CASSLGDISTDTQYF
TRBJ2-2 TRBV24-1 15 CATSSGGENTGELFF
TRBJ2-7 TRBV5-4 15 CASSTTGGTRYEQYF
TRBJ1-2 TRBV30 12 CAWIVQGHGYTF
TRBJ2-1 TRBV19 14 CASSVLAGGLEQFF
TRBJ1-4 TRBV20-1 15 CSARDQRGLGEKLFF
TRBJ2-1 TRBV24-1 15 CATSDLRRDYNEQFF
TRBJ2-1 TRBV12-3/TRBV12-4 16 CASRALAGGSYNEQFF
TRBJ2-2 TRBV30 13 CARTAAGAGELFF
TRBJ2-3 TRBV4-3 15 CASSQEDSWSDTQYF
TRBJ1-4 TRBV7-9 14 CASRPTGDGEKLFF
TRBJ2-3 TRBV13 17 CASSLEGTGEASDTQYF
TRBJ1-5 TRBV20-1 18 CSANGWTGGEGGNQPQHF
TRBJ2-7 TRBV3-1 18 CASSQDLPDHGYLYEQYF
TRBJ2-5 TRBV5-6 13 CASSPTAGETQYF
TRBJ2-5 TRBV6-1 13 CASTREPEETQYF
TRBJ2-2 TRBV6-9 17 CASSYPGLAGDTGELFF
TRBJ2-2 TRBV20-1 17 CSARETSGRDNTGELFF
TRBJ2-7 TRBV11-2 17 CASSLDATSGFPPEQYF
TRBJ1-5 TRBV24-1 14 CATQGQGGDQPQHF